These 5 T cell receptor beta chains share one sample of origin, sequenced in a study of T-cell reconstitution after alpha-beta-depleted transplantation in children. Unique molecular identifiers were incorporated into the prepared TCRbeta library. TCRdb re-called the PCR reads with MiXCR, one entry per CDR3 protein. The data show 500,000 to 750,000 distinct CDR3 sequences, 10% to 15% seen once. Here the sequenced sample was PBMCs, mostly from graft donor cells, taken 360 days after TCRalphabeta/CD19-depleted stem cell transplant. These receptors all stem from a male patient between 10 and 17 years old who had a stem cell transplant for acute myeloid leukemia, so the T cells may come from the graft donor.

The J gene is TRBJ2-3, the V gene TRBV20-1, with 14 bases matching TRBD2. V lost 1 base, J lost 5 bases, and 5 bases stayed unmatched. The CDR3 length is 16 residues. Germline CDR1 DFQATT, CDR2 SNEGSKA (reference sequence). CDR3 residues: CSARGLAGGVGDTQYF. Here the CDR3 DNA reads TGCAGTGCTAGAGGACTAGCGGGAGGGGTTGGAGATACGCAGTATTTT.

This clonotype has a count of ten or more. The V gene is TRBV12-3 or TRBV12-4, the J gene TRBJ2-7, with 7 bases aligning to TRBD1. This CDR3 region has 13 residues. The ends lost 7 bases at V and 3 bases at J; junction bases unmatched: 6. The CDR3 protein is CASNEDRNYEQYF. The DNA of the CDR3 is TGTGCCAGCAACGAGGACAGGAACTACGAGCAGTACTTC.

This clonotype showed up just a few times. The chain uses TRBV7-6 and TRBJ2-3, with 10 bases identical to TRBD2. This CDR3 has 18 residues. The trim removed 1 base at V and 0 bases at J, leaving 7 bases unmatched. The germline gives CDR1 SGHVS, CDR2 FNYEAQ. The CDR3 loop is CASSLDPGTSESTDTQYF. The CDR3 nucleotides read TGTGCCAGCAGCTTAGACCCCGGGACTAGCGAAAGCACAGATACGCAGTATTTT.

Ten or more counts support this clonotype. The J gene is TRBJ2-1, the V gene TRBV12-3 or TRBV12-4; D is undetermined. Trimming pared 1 base from V and 8 bases from J, leaving 9 bases between. The CDR3 is 13 amino acids. CDR3 coding DNA: TGTGCCAGCAGTTTAGACCCCCGCGATGAGCAGTTCTTC. Protein: CASSLDPRDEQFF.

The chain employs TRBV12-3 or TRBV12-4 and TRBJ2-2, with unresolved D. This CDR3 contains 13 residues. Trimming pared 5 bases from V and 6 bases from J, leaving 10 bases between. The CDR3 here is CASSVFRAGELFF. CDR3 in DNA: TGTGCCAGCAGTGTCTTTAGGGCCGGGGAGCTGTTTTTT.